This TCR beta chain was documented in a study of cytomegalovirus exposure and HLA in healthy donors (dated by TCRdb to about 2017). Concerning the study at large: An earlier analysis of fewer than 750 of the donors reported approximately 260 Gb of sequence data and 117 million unique TCR beta sequences obtained from roughly 180 million T cells. An early release that covered some 640 HLA-typed donors contained approximately 300 gigabases of sequencing data and tens of millions of unique TCR sequences. Of the roughly 400 genotyped donors, 80% to 90% were placed in the genetic ancestry cluster associated with self-reported Caucasian donors. The study aimed to test whether signatures of past pathogen exposure could be identified by cataloging public T cell receptors. The T cell repertoires of 670 or so subjects were profiled by immunosequencing and related to cytomegalovirus serostatus. A separate validation cohort of roughly 130 different subjects was used in addition to the roughly 700-subject first cohort. To predict cytomegalovirus infection status, the study brought together high-throughput TCR immunosequencing, statistical association of individual TCRs with disease status, and machine learning. In a later analysis, previously published TCR beta repertoires from several hundred donors were re-analyzed and high-resolution HLA genotyping was added so that TCR occurrence patterns could be studied. The later analysis used no new phenotypic data to find candidate immune exposures, relying instead on TCR beta sequences and their occurrence across donors. An earlier analysis of around 540 of the donors applied high-throughput TCR beta sequencing to assess whether each TCR beta V gene segment acted as functional or pseudogenic. Donor age, sex, ethnicity and CMV serostatus were collected together with the repertoire data. A later genetic analysis took genome-wide SNP genotypes for about 55% of the roughly 700 donors and used that subset as a discovery cohort. Every discovery cohort repertoire had been produced on one sequencing platform. HLA typing included class I and class II loci at four-digit resolution. Typing coverage varied by locus: roughly 620-640 donors for A, B, C, DRB1 and DQB1; more than 500 for DQA1; nearly 610 for DPA1; about 450 for DPB1. Four or five DR-DQ haplotypes were handled as single units for association and clustering because linkage in the cohort was strong. On average, about 240,000 unique TCR beta nucleotide sequences were sequenced per donor among about 400 genotyped donors of the cohort, with 15% to 20% of those sequences being non-productive. Paper-wide results and their limitations: The study gave a list of under 200 TCR beta chains associated with cytomegalovirus. The earlier analysis of almost 600 of the donors excluded about 16 rarely observed V segments, including chromosome 9 orphons, because counts were too low. A later analysis found that HLA-associated TCR beta chains were more clonally expanded and had lower generation probabilities than equally common non-associated chains. Strong co-occurrence of HLA alleles, especially DR and DQ, made assigning TCR associations to individual alleles difficult. In a later analysis, most CMV-associated TCR beta chains were found to appear HLA-restricted, with HLA associations seemingly driven largely by CMV exposure. In a later analysis, several top co-occurrence clusters were reported to appear linked to parvovirus B19, influenza, CMV and Epstein-Barr virus. In a later analysis, TCR association rates were found to vary across HLA loci, with the most associated TCRs seen for DRB1 alleles and the fewest for HLA-C alleles. At a false discovery rate of 0.05, a later analysis linked under 20,000 TCR beta sequences to specific HLA alleles. A cluster of highly shared sequence variants was judged likely to represent a technical artifact of the sequencing pipeline. Only TCR beta chains were sequenced in this cohort, and the absence of alpha or paired-chain data limited detectable features. Immune exposure information for the cohort was limited to CMV serostatus. Because the 87-base-pair reads could not distinguish some IMGT-functional V segments, including TRBV6-2 and TRBV6-3, those segments were excluded. Linkage disequilibrium might explain the correlated functional status among segregating V segments, but an unknown experimental factor could not be ruled out. Presence/absence analyses assumed roughly uniform sequencing depth across donors, an assumption that may not hold. A few of the identified cytomegalovirus-associated TCR beta chains were confirmed in vitro to be specific for cytomegalovirus antigens. A later genetic analysis reported fewer N-insertions in productive TCRs among donors in an Asian-associated ancestry cluster than the roughly 650-donor mean. The authors suggested that the approach could potentially be extended to other disease states and immunological phenotypes. While some public TCRs were present in many individuals, most TCR sequences turned up only very rarely across donors. In a later genetic analysis, a missense DCLRE1C variant was associated with V-gene and J-gene trimming of TCR beta chains, and the association was replicated in an independent cohort. The classifier was reported to diagnose cytomegalovirus status with high specificity and sensitivity in both the original and validation cohorts. Because HLA typing was missing for some donors at each locus, association tests included only the typed subset. A further reported finding was that TCR beta sequences accurately predicted the HLA-A and HLA-B alleles for most subjects in the first cohort. In an earlier analysis of approximately 590 of the donors, most TCR beta V segments appeared in productive rearrangements about 90% or about 30% of the time, broadly matching IMGT annotations.

The library was built by means of the immunoSEQ multiplex PCR assay. For the multiplex PCR, a mixture combining 60 forward primers for TCR Vbeta segments and 13 reverse primers for TCR Jbeta segments was used. Amplification of the CDR3 region of rearranged TCR beta genes was performed with a multiplex PCR assay on genomic DNA. The amplified TCR beta libraries were sequenced on the Illumina HiSeq System as 87-base-pair reads. Turning to the authors' computational methods: A later analysis tallied roughly 76 million unique TCR beta chains across the 666 repertoires, and about 12 million of those chains were shared by two or more donors. Raw reads were error-corrected and collapsed into unique sequences by a nearest-neighbor algorithm in which closely related sequences were merged to remove PCR and sequencing errors. To assign V, D and J gene segments, CDR3 sequences were aligned to IMGT reference sequences. Each retained sequence needed at least a six-nucleotide match to both a V gene segment and a J gene segment. Rearrangements were called productive when the CDR3 lacked stop codons and stayed in frame with V and J; all others were non-productive. CDR3 was defined according to IMGT convention as the region running from the second conserved V-encoded cysteine to the conserved J-encoded phenylalanine. The earlier analysis of approximately 590 of the donors excluded any sequence lacking an unambiguous match to a single V gene segment. In an earlier analysis of several hundred of the donors, V segments were called functional above 56.7% productive rearrangements and were called segregating when the between-donor standard deviation exceeded 5%. A statistical classification framework was built to diagnose cytomegalovirus status from the catalog of TCR beta chain sequences. In a later analysis, TCR nucleotide sequences were compared against IMGT/GENE-DB human TR gene sequences so that V and J genes could be assigned. A later analysis assigned CDR3 sequences and most-parsimonious VDJ recombination scenarios with the TCRdist pipeline. In a later analysis, every TCR beta chain was defined by the combination of its CDR3 amino acid sequence and its V-gene family, and reads without a unique V-gene family were dropped. As a way to deal with suspected cross-contamination and a sequencing artifact, a later analysis dropped under 600 nucleotide sequences that were highly shared and had low generation probability. In a later analysis, a clonal expansion index was calculated for each public chain from normalized within-repertoire ranks of inferred template counts. A later analysis computed generation probabilities with a VDJ recombination model fitted to out-of-frame rearrangements, and checked the results against IGoR. In a later analysis, hypergeometric tests were used to score TCR-TCR, TCR-HLA and TCR-CMV co-occurrence, with a repertoire-size bias correction applied to TCR pairs. To estimate false discovery rates, a later analysis permuted the HLA or CMV assignments 20 times. In a later analysis, co-occurring TCRs were grouped using DBSCAN, and TCRdist sequence similarity was added for clustering within HLA-allele-positive subsets. For co-occurrence clustering, repertoires with fewer than 30,000 or more than 120,000 public chains were excluded, along with roughly five repertoires with anomalous nucleotide sharing. This is the immuneACCESS table as TCRdb keeps it, with only in-frame sequences that have V and J called. A part of the clones is gone; compared with another copy, unresolved V genes explain less than half, and the rest is unexplained. That table is the source of V, J and clone size, and D and trimming were worked out from the DNA. The sample contains around 150,000 clones, about 74% of them found a single time. Of the sample, around 3.1% falls within the top ten clones.

CDR1 and CDR2 are read off the germline V gene as MDHEN and SYDVKM. Spanning cysteine to phenylalanine, the CDR3 consists of 16 amino acids. Kept here is only the CDR3 DNA, which spans 48 bases and is read in frame from base 1. Trimming at the junction amounts to 6 bases on V and 1 base on J, and the germline ends lie 15 bases apart. About this clone itself: No cognate antigen has been identified for it. Per-base quality was not reported, and no clone a single base away is much larger than it.

In total, more than 500 healthy bone marrow donors made up the cohort. At the time of sampling, every cohort member was nominally healthy, though immune exposures that went unrecorded were likely present. The donor was CMV seronegative and was included in the group of under 450 seronegative cohort members. A peripheral blood sample was provided by each donor, and peripheral blood mononuclear cells were used for TCR beta sequencing. Genomic DNA extraction from the blood cell samples was performed with the Qiagen DNeasy Blood Extraction Kit. This TCR derives from a man aged 35-49 years in good health and CMV-seronegative. The sequenced material came from PBMCs. The sequence links TRBV28 to TRBJ2-2; the D gene is possibly TRBD2, with 6 bases matching. The CDR3: CASRGVGTVNTGELFF. The base sequence is TGTGCCAGCAGAGGAGTCGGGACTGTGAACACCGGGGAGCTGTTTTTT.